The sequence of this T cell receptor (beta chain) was determined in a study of T cells and Merkel cell carcinoma outcomes. In germline, CDR1 is LNHDA, CDR2 SQIVND (reference sequence). The CDR3 is made up of 15 amino acids. V was cut by 4 bases and J by 7 bases, with 19 bases left in between. Sequencing was performed with immunoSEQ multiplex PCR; in TCRdb, only in-frame clones are kept and a portion is missing. There are over 15,000 clones in the sample; over 70% occur only once, and around 8% lies in the top ten. For this clone: Its antigen remains unidentified.

The study, taken as a whole, reports: Merkel cell carcinoma outcomes were reportedly predicted by repertoire and T-cell density.

This chain uses TRBV19 with TRBJ2-5; unclear D gene. The sequence derives from a human donor with Merkel cell carcinoma. Sequencing input: tumor tissue from Merkel cell carcinoma. The CDR3 protein is CASSTHLPPRGTQYF. CDR3 nucleotides: TGTGCCAGTAGTACTCACTTACCCCCTAGAGGGACCCAGTACTTC.